These 22 T cell receptor beta chains originate from one sample sequenced in a study of blood T cell repertoires in COVID-19. Data came from immunoSEQ multiplex PCR; TCRdb stores just in-frame clones and leaves some out. The sample holds about 110,000 clones, over 60% seen once. Specimen: peripheral blood. The receptors here all came from a human donor in a cohort sampled during active or convalescent COVID-19.

The chain carries TRBV11-2 and TRBJ2-7; tentative D call: TRBD1 (5 bases). This CDR3 comprises 11 residues. The germline V gene has CDR1 SGHAT and CDR2 FQNNGV. Trimming took off 5 bases at V and 4 bases at J, with 6 bases between the two ends. CDR3: CASSPGYEQYF. Here the CDR3 DNA reads TGTGCCAGCAGCCCAGGGTACGAGCAGTACTTC.

This chain connects TRBV28 to TRBJ1-2, with a tentative D call TRBD1 (6 bases). Deletions cut 7 bases from V and 4 bases from J, with 10 bases between. Germline V lookup: CDR1 MDHEN, CDR2 SYDVKM. The CDR3 loop spans 12 amino acids. CDR3 sequence: CASMLGGYGYTF. The CDR3 coding sequence is TGTGCCAGCATGCTAGGGGGCTATGGCTACACCTTC.

The rearrangement links TRBV28 to TRBJ2-1, with D possibly matching TRBD2 (5 bases). Trimming stripped 6 bases from V and 6 bases from J, with 15 bases between. CDR1 is MDHEN, CDR2 SYDVKM, per germline. The CDR3 runs to 14 residues. This CDR3 reads CASRPPGGSNEQFF. The CDR3 DNA reads as TGTGCCAGCAGGCCTCCTGGAGGTTCCAATGAGCAGTTCTTC.

V is TRBV4-3 and J is TRBJ1-2, with a possible D match to TRBD1 (6 bases). The V end lost 6 bases, the J end lost 6 bases, and 17 bases lay between the germline ends. Germline V gene data show CDR1 as LGHNA and CDR2 as YSLEER. This CDR3 contains 14 residues. The CDR3 DNA reads as TGCGCCAGCAGTCTTAGGGGGTTCGGAAATGGCTACACCTTC. The encoded protein is CASSLRGFGNGYTF.

V usage is TRBV30 and J usage is TRBJ1-5; a possible D gene is TRBD1 (6 bases). Per germline, CDR1 GTSNPN and CDR2 SVGIG (reference sequence). Trimming removed 5 bases at V and 2 bases at J, with 13 bases between. The CDR3 runs to 14 residues. The CDR3 DNA reads TGTGCCTGGTCCCTAGGGGGGGGCAATCAGCCCCAGCATTTT. Encoded protein: CAWSLGGGNQPQHF. Full variable domain (missing parts from reference TRBV30 and TRBJ1-5): SQTIHQWPATLVQPVGSPLSLECTVEGTSNPNLYWYRQAAGRGLQLLFYSVGIGQISSEVPQNLSASRPQDRQFILSSKKLLLSDSGFYLCAWSLGGGNQPQHFGDGTRLSIL.

This clone has just one count. V is TRBV5-1 and J is TRBJ1-6, with D unresolved. This CDR3 has 14 amino acids. Between the trimmed V and J ends, which lost 0 bases and 7 bases, there was a span of 8 bases. The germline V gene encodes CDR1 SGHRS and CDR2 YFSETQ. CDR3 amino acids: CASSLVGSNSPLHF. CDR3 DNA: TGCGCCAGCAGCTTGGTGGGCAGCAATTCACCCCTCCACTTT.

The chain recombines TRBV28 with TRBJ1-3; 8 bases map to TRBD1. V trimming: 9 bases; J trimming: 4 bases; junction bases outside the gene matches: 8. Germline values: CDR1 MDHEN, CDR2 SYDVKM. The CDR3 is made up of 14 amino acids. This chain's CDR3 is CASSHRGSGNTIYF. DNA for the CDR3: TGTGCCAGTTCACACAGGGGGTCAGGAAACACCATATATTTT.

The V gene is TRBV27, the J gene TRBJ1-3; no reliable D call. Trimming took 3 bases from V and 0 from J, leaving 6 bases between them. This CDR3 region has 14 residues. Germline loops: CDR1 MNHEY, CDR2 SMNVEV (reference sequence). CDR3 amino acids: CASSFSGSGNTIYF. CDR3 coding DNA: TGTGCCAGCAGTTTTTCGGGCTCTGGAAACACCATATATTTT.

The chain carries TRBV6-5 and TRBJ2-3, with 9 bases matching TRBD2. This CDR3 has 16 amino acids. Looked up from germline, CDR1 is MNHEY and CDR2 is SVGAGI. V dropped 2 bases and J dropped 3; count of bases not matched to a gene: 6. CDR3 loop: CASSYGSGGATDTQYF. CDR3 coding DNA: TGTGCCAGCAGTTACGGTAGCGGGGGAGCGACAGATACGCAGTATTTT.

CDR3 region: CASSEGAGVGSNQPQHF. The CDR3 DNA sequence: TGTGCCAGCAGTGAAGGGGCAGGGGTTGGAAGCAATCAGCCCCAGCATTTT. The V call is TRBV2, the J call TRBJ1-5; maybe TRBD1 (6 bases). CDR1 and CDR2 from the germline V gene are SNHLY and FYNNEI. This CDR3 contains 17 residues. V was pared by 1 base and J by 1 base, with 14 bases between.

The chain links TRBV7-9 to TRBJ2-7; D uncertain. The ends were cut back, 5 bases at V and 5 bases at J, with 10 bases in the middle. The CDR3 contains 12 residues. Germline values: CDR1 SEHNR, CDR2 FQNEAQ (reference sequence). CDR3 amino acids: CASSTPNNEQYF. CDR3 DNA: TGTGCCAGCAGCACCCCTAATAACGAGCAGTACTTC.

This sequence joins TRBV28 and TRBJ1-1; 7 positions agree with TRBD1. Looked up from germline, CDR1 is MDHEN and CDR2 is SYDVKM. The CDR3 runs 13 residues. The junction had 0 bases not matched to a gene; V was cut back by 4 bases and J by 1 base. The CDR3 here is CASSWTGNTEAFF. As DNA, the CDR3 is TGTGCCAGCAGTTGGACAGGGAACACTGAAGCTTTCTTT.

The J gene is TRBJ2-7, the V gene TRBV5-1; D may be TRBD1 (6 bases). The V gene lost 3 bases and the J gene lost 2 bases, with 9 bases spanning the gap. Germline values: CDR1 SGHRS, CDR2 YFSETQ. This CDR3 contains 13 residues. DNA for the CDR3: TGCGCCAGCAGCTACGACAGGACCTACGAGCAGTACTTC. This translates into CASSYDRTYEQYF.

The chain has TRBV15 and TRBJ1-2, with TRBD1 matching over 7 bases. Germline CDR1 LNHNV, CDR2 YYDKDF (reference sequence). The V gene end was trimmed by 5 bases and the J gene end by 6 bases; junction bases not matched to a gene: 9. The CDR3 spans 14 residues. For the CDR3, the DNA is TGTGCCACCAGCCCGGACAGGCAACCGAATGGCTACACCTTC. Translation gives CATSPDRQPNGYTF.

The gene calls are TRBV10-3 and TRBJ2-7; TRBD1 matches at 9 bases. Per germline, CDR1 ENHRY and CDR2 SYGVKD. V gave up 6 bases and J gave up 7 bases; unmatched junction bases: 4. The CDR3 loop spans 12 amino acids. In DNA, the CDR3 is TGTGCCATCAGGGGACAGGGCGGGGAGCAGTACTTC. It is translated as CAIRGQGGEQYF.

CDR3 bases: TGTGCCAGCAGGGGGACTTGGACTAGCGGGGGGCAGAGCTCCTACGAGCAGTACTTC. Residues: CASRGTWTSGGQSSYEQYF. This chain connects TRBV27 to TRBJ2-7, with 14 bases matching TRBD2. Germline V gene data show CDR1 as MNHEY and CDR2 as SMNVEV (reference sequence). CDR3 size: 19 residues. V lost 6 bases, J lost 0 bases, and 13 bases stayed unmatched.

This chain's CDR3 is CASSPGQGAVNEQFF. CDR3 coding DNA: TGTGCCAGTAGCCCGGGACAGGGGGCGGTCAATGAGCAGTTCTTC. The chain links TRBV19 to TRBJ2-1, with 12 bases fitting TRBD1. Germline loops: CDR1 LNHDA, CDR2 SQIVND (reference sequence). The CDR3 has 15 amino acids. Losses at the gene ends were 6 bases for V and 6 bases for J; bases not matched to a gene: 6. The full variable domain, in which reference TRBV19 and TRBJ2-1 provide the parts outside the CDR3, is DGGITQSPKYLFRKEGQNVTLSCEQNLNHDAMYWYRQDPGQGLRLIYYSQIVNDFQKGDIAEGYSVSREKKESFPLTVTSAQKNPTAFYLCASSPGQGAVNEQFFGPGTRLTVL.

CDR3 sequence (DNA): TGTGCCAGCAGCCCGGGACAGGAATACGAGCAGTACTTC. Translation: CASSPGQEYEQYF. This chain uses TRBV7-2 with TRBJ2-7, with 8 bases matching TRBD1. The CDR3 extends over 13 amino acids. The V gene end was trimmed by 5 bases and the J gene end by 4 bases; junction bases not matched to a gene: 4. CDR1 is SGHTA, CDR2 FQGNSA, per germline.

The genes are TRBV3-1 (or the pseudogene TRBV3-2) and TRBJ1-5; D is unresolved. CDR1 and CDR2 (germline): LGHDT, YNNKEL (reference sequence). The CDR3 runs to 12 residues. V was pared by 1 base and J by 5 bases, with 3 bases between. CDR3 sequence: CASSQGHQPQHF. In DNA, the CDR3 is TGTGCCAGCAGCCAAGGGCATCAGCCCCAGCATTTT.

This chain uses TRBV9 with TRBJ2-1; TRBD1 agrees at 7 bases. CDR1 SGDLS and CDR2 YYNGEE come from the germline V gene. This CDR3 region has 14 residues. Trimming removed 0 bases from V and 3 bases from J; junction bases left unmatched: 0. DNA of the CDR3: TGTGCCAGCAGCGTAGGGACAGGCTACAATGAGCAGTTCTTC. Its translation is CASSVGTGYNEQFF.

The chain recombines TRBV7-8 with TRBJ2-7, with 7 bases matching TRBD1. This CDR3 contains 14 residues. J gave up 3 bases and V 2 bases, and 4 bases lay outside the gene matches. Germline CDR1 is SGHVS and CDR2 is FQNEAQ. The CDR3, as DNA: TGTGCCAGCAGCTTACGGTCAGGGGGCTACGAGCAGTACTTC. Translation: CASSLRSGGYEQYF.

The CDR3 loop is CASRRGQVHEGEQFF. The CDR3 DNA reads as TGTGCCAGCAGACGCGGACAGGTACATGAGGGTGAGCAGTTCTTC. The chain is built from TRBV5-4 and TRBJ2-1; 7 bases line up with TRBD1. Trimming cost V 5 bases and J 9 bases; bases outside gene matches: 14. CDR1 SGHNT and CDR2 YYREEE come from the germline V gene (reference sequence). CDR3 length: 15 residues.